Listed here are 17 T cell receptor beta chains from one sample, sequenced in a study of OX40 agonist ivuxolimab in advanced cancers. Libraries were prepared by immunoSEQ multiplex PCR; TCRdb keeps only in-frame clonotypes and omits some of them. The table shows roughly 64,000 clones, with more than 80% occurring only once. Here the sequenced sample was CD4+ or CD8+ T cells sorted from blood, taken in a trial of the OX40 agonist ivuxolimab. The receptors shown here come from an adult with an advanced solid tumor such as melanoma, head and neck, liver or kidney cancer.

The chain recombines TRBV27 with TRBJ2-7; D is perhaps TRBD1 (6 bases). V lost 5 bases and J lost 2, with 13 bases in between. The CDR3 consists of 14 residues. CDR1 is MNHEY, CDR2 SMNVEV, per germline (reference sequence). In DNA form, the CDR3 reads TGTGCCAGCAGTGCCAGGACAGACCCCTACGAGCAGTACTTC. Residues: CASSARTDPYEQYF.

This chain joins TRBV23-1 and TRBJ2-3; D gene ambiguous. TRBV23-1 is sorted into the ORF group, with uncertain function. The V end lost 6 bases, the J end lost 1 base, and 8 bases lay between the germline ends. The CDR3 spans 13 residues. CDR3 amino acids: CASRDGRTDTQYF. CDR3 sequence (DNA): TGCGCCAGCAGGGACGGTCGCACAGATACGCAGTATTTT.

This chain links TRBV4-1 with TRBJ2-1, with 7 positions matching TRBD2. In germline, CDR1 is MGHRA, CDR2 YSYEKL. The CDR3 is made up of 13 amino acids. Trimming cost V 4 bases and J 7 bases; bases outside gene matches: 4. CDR3 sequence (DNA): TGCGCCAGCAGCCTGGGACTATGGAATGAGCAGTTCTTC. Protein product: CASSLGLWNEQFF.

This rearrangement joins TRBV6-1 to TRBJ1-5; 7 bases agree with TRBD1. Trimming at V came to 6 bases and at J to 0 bases, leaving 5 bases not matched to a gene. This CDR3 is 15 amino acids long. Germline V gene sequence: CDR1 MNHNS, CDR2 SASEGT. The CDR3 DNA reads as TGTGCCAGCAGCCGGGACAGATATAGCAATCAGCCCCAGCATTTT. It codes for CASSRDRYSNQPQHF.

The J gene is TRBJ2-1, the V gene TRBV5-1, with unresolved D. The CDR3 is 13 amino acids. Trimming pared 5 bases from V and 2 bases from J, leaving 8 bases between. The germline V gene has CDR1 SGHRS and CDR2 YFSETQ. The CDR3 spells CASRTSTYNEQFF. Written as DNA, the CDR3 is TGCGCCAGCAGGACTTCGACCTACAATGAGCAGTTCTTC.

The rearrangement joins TRBV10-2 to TRBJ2-7; a possible D gene is TRBD1 (5 bases). The CDR3 covers 11 residues. Germline assignment: CDR1 WSHSY and CDR2 SAAADI. Trimming stripped 2 bases from V and 7 bases from J, with 6 bases between. The CDR3 reads CASSERGEQYF. The DNA for the CDR3 is TGCGCCAGCAGTGAGAGGGGAGAGCAGTACTTC.

The J gene is TRBJ2-2, the V gene TRBV6-5, with 9 bases lining up with TRBD1. This CDR3 spans 15 amino acids. The ends lost 2 bases at V and 7 bases at J; junction bases unmatched: 5. The germline V gene has CDR1 MNHEY and CDR2 SVGAGI. CDR3 residues: CASSYATGGFGELFF. CDR3 DNA: TGTGCCAGCAGTTACGCTACAGGGGGCTTCGGGGAGCTGTTTTTT.

The rearrangement links TRBV11-2 to TRBJ2-7; 10 bases are a match to TRBD1. This CDR3 comprises 15 residues. With V trimmed by 3 bases and J by 3 bases, 5 bases remained unmatched. Germline CDR1 reads SGHAT; CDR2 reads FQNNGV. CDR3 sequence (DNA): TGTGCCAGCAGCTTTTACCGGGACAGGGGCTACGAGCAGTACTTC. It specifies CASSFYRDRGYEQYF.

Comment on this clone: In the same sample, other DNA sequences code for this CDR3. This chain links TRBV4-1 with TRBJ1-5; D gene ambiguous. CDR1 and CDR2 (germline): MGHRA, YSYEKL. This CDR3 region has 13 residues. Trimming cost V 1 base and J 2 bases, with 3 bases left between them. CDR3 in DNA: TGCGCCAGCAGCCAAGGGGGCAATCAGCCCCAGCATTTT. Translated, it gives CASSQGGNQPQHF.

The genes are TRBV4-1 and TRBJ2-1; D is undetermined. Germline V lookup: CDR1 MGHRA, CDR2 YSYEKL. CDR3 length equals 14 residues. Trimming removed 0 bases at V and 6 bases at J, with 9 bases between. CDR3 in amino acids: CASSQEGLSNEQFF. CDR3 bases: TGCGCCAGCAGCCAAGAAGGGCTGAGCAATGAGCAGTTCTTC.

The chain employs TRBV10-1 and TRBJ2-7; 10 bases line up with TRBD2. This CDR3 has 16 amino acids. The V segment lost 6 bases and the J segment 2 bases; nucleotides outside the gene matches: 10. The germline V gene has CDR1 WNHNN and CDR2 SYGVQD (reference sequence). The CDR3 DNA reads as TGCGCCAGCAGCCCCGGACCTACTAGCGGGACCTACGAGCAGTACTTC. It translates to CASSPGPTSGTYEQYF.

V usage is TRBV7-8 and J usage is TRBJ2-7; 7 bases are a match to TRBD2. Germline V gene lookup returns CDR1 SGHVS and CDR2 FQNEAQ. There are 17 residues in the CDR3. V was clipped by 4 bases and J by 5 bases; unmatched bases: 17. The CDR3 nucleotides are TGTGCCAGCAGCTATAATAGAGACCGGGACTACGTAGACGAGCAGTACTTC. Its protein product is CASSYNRDRDYVDEQYF.

Only one count was recorded for this clone. This chain links TRBV7-9 with TRBJ2-2, with unresolved D. The V gene's germline CDR1 is SEHNR and CDR2 FQNEAQ (reference sequence). The CDR3 totals 15 residues. V was pared by 2 bases and J by 6 bases, with 13 bases between. The CDR3 nucleotides are TGTGCCAGCAGCTTAAGCAGGACCTTAGCCGGGGAGCTGTTTTTT. This codes for CASSLSRTLAGELFF.

In this sample, this clone turned up a few times. The chain couples TRBV27 to TRBJ2-7; D is undetermined. Trimming shortened V by 2 bases and J by 4 bases, and 9 bases separated the two germline ends. Germline CDR1 MNHEY, CDR2 SMNVEV (reference sequence). This CDR3 has 13 residues. CDR3 residues: CASSLGLSYEQYF. The CDR3, as DNA: TGTGCCAGCAGTTTAGGTCTCTCGTACGAGCAGTACTTC.

This sequence joins TRBV11-2 and TRBJ2-1, with a weak D call TRBD1 (6 bases). This CDR3 contains 15 residues. CDR1 SGHAT and CDR2 FQNNGV come from the germline V gene. Trimming removed 5 bases at V and 0 bases at J, with 11 bases between. The CDR3 DNA sequence: TGTGCCAGCAGCCGGGGACAAGGCTCCTACAATGAGCAGTTCTTC. As protein: CASSRGQGSYNEQFF.

This clone was observed once. The rearrangement joins TRBV19 to TRBJ2-7; D could derive from TRBD1 or TRBD2 (5 bases each). Trimming shortened V by 7 bases and J by 4 bases, and 14 bases separated the two germline ends. From germline, CDR1 is LNHDA and CDR2 SQIVND (reference sequence). CDR3 length: 13 residues. The CDR3 DNA follows: TGTGCCAGTATTGGCTCAGGGAGTTACGAGCAGTACTTC. Amino acids: CASIGSGSYEQYF.

This clone was picked up one time. The chain links TRBV5-5 to TRBJ2-4, with D possibly being TRBD1 (6 bases). V dropped 4 bases and J dropped 0 bases, with 11 bases sitting between them. The CDR3 consists of 15 residues. Germline V gives CDR1 SGHKS, CDR2 YYEKEE (reference sequence). The CDR3 reads CASSLDSIAKNIQYF. DNA of the CDR3: TGTGCCAGCAGCCTGGACAGTATAGCCAAAAACATTCAGTACTTC.